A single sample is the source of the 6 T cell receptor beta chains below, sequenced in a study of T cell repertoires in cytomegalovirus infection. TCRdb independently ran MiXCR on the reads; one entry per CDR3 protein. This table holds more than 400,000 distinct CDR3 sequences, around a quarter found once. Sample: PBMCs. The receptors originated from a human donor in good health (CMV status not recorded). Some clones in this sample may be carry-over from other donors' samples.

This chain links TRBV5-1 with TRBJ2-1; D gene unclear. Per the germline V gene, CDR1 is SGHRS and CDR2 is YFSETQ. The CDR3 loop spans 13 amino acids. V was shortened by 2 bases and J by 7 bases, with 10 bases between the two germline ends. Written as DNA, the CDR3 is TGCGCCAGCAGCTTCGGAGTTGTGAATGAGCAGTTCTTC. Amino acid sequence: CASSFGVVNEQFF. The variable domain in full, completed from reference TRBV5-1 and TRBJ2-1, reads KAGVTQTPRYLIKTRGQQVTLSCSPISGHRSVSWYQQTPGQGLQFLFEYFSETQRNKGNFPGRFSGRQFSNSRSEMNVSTLELGDSALYLCASSFGVVNEQFFGPGTRLTVL.

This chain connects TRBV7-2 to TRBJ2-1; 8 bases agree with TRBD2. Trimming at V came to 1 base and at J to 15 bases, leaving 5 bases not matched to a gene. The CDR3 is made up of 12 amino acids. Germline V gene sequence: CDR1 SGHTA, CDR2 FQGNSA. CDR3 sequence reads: CASSLEPSGGFF. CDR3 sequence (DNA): TGTGCCAGCAGCTTAGAACCCAGCGGGGGGTTCTTC. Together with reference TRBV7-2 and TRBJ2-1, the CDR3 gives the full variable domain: GAGVSQSPSNKVTEKGKDVELRCDPISGHTALYWYRQSLGQGLEFLIYFQGNSAPDKSGLPSDRFSAERTGGSVSTLTIQRTQQEDSAVYLCASSLEPSGGFFGPGTRLTVL.

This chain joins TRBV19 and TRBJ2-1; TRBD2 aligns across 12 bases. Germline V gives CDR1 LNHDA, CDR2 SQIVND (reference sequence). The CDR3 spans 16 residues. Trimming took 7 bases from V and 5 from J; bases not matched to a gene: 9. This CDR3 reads CASTGLLAGGHNEQFF. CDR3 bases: TGTGCCAGTACCGGATTACTAGCGGGAGGCCACAATGAGCAGTTCTTC.

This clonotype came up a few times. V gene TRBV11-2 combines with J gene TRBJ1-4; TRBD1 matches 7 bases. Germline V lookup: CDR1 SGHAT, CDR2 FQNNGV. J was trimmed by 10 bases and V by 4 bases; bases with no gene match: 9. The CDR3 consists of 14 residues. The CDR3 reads CASSYDRVTGKLFF. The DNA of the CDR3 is TGTGCCAGCAGCTACGACAGGGTGACGGGAAAACTGTTTTTT.

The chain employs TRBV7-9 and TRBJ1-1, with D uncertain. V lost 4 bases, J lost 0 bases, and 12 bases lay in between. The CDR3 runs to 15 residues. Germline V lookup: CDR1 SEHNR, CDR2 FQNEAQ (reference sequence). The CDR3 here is CASSWRGSMNTEAFF. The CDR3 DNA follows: TGTGCCAGCAGCTGGAGAGGTAGCATGAACACTGAAGCTTTCTTT.

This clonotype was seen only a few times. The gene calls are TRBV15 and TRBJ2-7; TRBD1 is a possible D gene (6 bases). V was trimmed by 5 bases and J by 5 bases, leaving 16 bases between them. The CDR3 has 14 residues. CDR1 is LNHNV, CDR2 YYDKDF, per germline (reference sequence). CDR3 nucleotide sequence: TGTGCCACCAGCTCCGGACACAGGGACCACGAGCAGTACTTC. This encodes CATSSGHRDHEQYF.